This T cell receptor beta chain was recovered during a study of long-term antiretroviral therapy in people with HIV. Study information: First collections came about a decade before the 2015 immediate-ART recommendation. General study results and limits: Whereas controls had wider CDR3 length ranges, HIV repertoires had narrower ones. Transplant-donor-level diversity was not reached after ART, though diversity increased.

A v3.0 immunoSEQ assay was performed at survey level. Sequencing was intended to reach about 35,000-50,000 T-cell genomes per sample. Sequenced by immunoSEQ multiplex PCR; TCRdb stores in-frame clones only, minus some. The repertoire includes approximately 35,000 clones, about three quarters of them detected once, and under 8.5% sits in the top ten. About this clone: What it binds is not known.

Germline V gene lookup returns CDR1 KGHSH and CDR2 LQKENI. There are 15 residues in the CDR3. Trimming stripped 3 bases from V and 3 bases from J, with 15 bases between. The chain links TRBV18 to TRBJ2-7, with D perhaps matching TRBD2 (6 bases). The receptor was derived from a woman between 50 and 59 years old with HIV. Sequenced here: unsorted PBMCs, sampled 3.1 years after starting antiretroviral therapy. The CDR3 region is CASSPGTVGGYEQYF. The CDR3 DNA reads as TGTGCCAGCTCACCCGGGACCGTGGGAGGCTACGAGCAGTACTTC.